The present T cell receptor (beta chain) was sequenced within a study of T cells expressing NK-cell markers (dated by TCRdb to 2018 to 2020). A note on the overall study: Three sorted T-cell subsets (CD3+CD56+NKG2C+, CD3+CD56+NKG2C- and CD3+CD56-NKG2C+) from fewer than 10 donors had their TCR beta-chain repertoires profiled. Among the eight sequenced donors, only one was HCMV-seronegative, while the other seven were HCMV-seropositive. Randomly selected healthy volunteers, three men and five women, were used as the eight sequenced donors. Libraries were sequenced as 2 x 150 bp reads on Illumina HiSeq 2000/2500, MiSeq or NextSeq.

About this clonotype: Its antigen is not yet known.

Broader findings and caveats from the paper: For 5 or 6 donors, the dominant CD3+CD56+NKG2C+ clonotypes were among the top 10 CD8+ clonotypes and accounted for 1.0-7.0% of CD8+ T cells. Whether the expanded NKG2C-expressing T cell clones were specific for HCMV antigens remained unclear. Those dominant clonotypes were again the most abundant among CD3+CD56-NKG2C+ cells in four donors, at about 28.3-60.1%.

HCMV-specific IgG was detected in serum with a commercial ELISA kit to determine HCMV serostatus. Ficoll density gradient centrifugation was used to isolate peripheral blood mononuclear cells from blood. The data were produced on an Illumina HiSeq 2000. The TCR beta cDNA libraries were made using 5'RACE template switching, a step that added both a universal primer site and unique molecular identifiers. Priming for cDNA synthesis came from the TCR beta constant segment, and two successive PCR amplification steps followed. The paper's processing steps were these. MIGEC was used to demultiplex reads and group the reads by UMI, and MiTCR was used to assemble and quantify clonotypes. To exclude erroneous sequences, only TCR cDNA sequences supported by at least two reads were retained. The tcR package was used for downstream repertoire analysis, and clonotypes were matched across fractions by CDR3 nucleotide sequence plus V segment. VDJmatch was used to annotate antigen specificity against VDJdb, with one amino acid substitution allowed in CDR3. The reads, reprocessed by TCRdb, yield one row per CDR3 protein sequence and no DNA. Clone size and V and J calls follow TCRdb, not the original study. The sample table includes roughly 280,000 distinct CDR3 sequences. Jointly, the top ten make up roughly 0.4% of the sample.

The receptor's source is a man aged 18 to 30 in good health. Donor details come from another sample of the same person, matched by shared clones. The sequencing sample was made of blood T cells: a sorted CD56 or NKG2C T cell subset, CD4+ or CD8+ T cells, or bulk PBMC T cells (not recorded which).

CDR3 region: CSARKQDGSPLHF. The sequence joins TRBV20-1 to TRBJ1-6; absent DNA, TCRdb's TRBD1 call cannot be checked. Per the germline V gene (reference sequence), DFQATT is the CDR1 and SNEGSKA is the CDR2. The CDR3 sequence holds 13 residues, the cysteine and phenylalanine included. Only the protein is on record.